This TCR beta chain is from a study of T cell repertoires in cytomegalovirus infection. Across the study: It can be stated that public TCR beta signatures indicated CMV infection as well as a matching HLA type.

Whole-study results and caveats: The ex vivo response was dominated by HLA-C-restricted CMV-specific TCR beta clonotypes. Cumulated frequencies of public TCR beta families served to identify carriers of CMV plus the relevant HLA.

This clonotype was counted many times. Its antigen is as yet unknown. MiXCR, run by TCRdb on the reads, gives a single entry per CDR3 protein. Altogether under 300,000 distinct CDR3 sequences are present, 12% being singletons, with the ten largest covering about 1.5%. Source material: PBMCs. This TCR came from a human donor in good health (CMV status not recorded). Some clones in this sample may be carry-over from other donors' samples.

In DNA form, the CDR3 reads TGTGCCAGCAGCGGAGCGGGTTTAGGGGAGACCCAGTACTTC. Translating it yields CASSGAGLGETQYF. This chain joins TRBV7-2 and TRBJ2-5; D is possibly TRBD2 (6 bases). Germline V gene data show CDR1 as SGHTA and CDR2 as FQGNSA. This CDR3 has 14 amino acids. The V and J ends lost 5 bases and 5 bases respectively, with 15 bases between them.